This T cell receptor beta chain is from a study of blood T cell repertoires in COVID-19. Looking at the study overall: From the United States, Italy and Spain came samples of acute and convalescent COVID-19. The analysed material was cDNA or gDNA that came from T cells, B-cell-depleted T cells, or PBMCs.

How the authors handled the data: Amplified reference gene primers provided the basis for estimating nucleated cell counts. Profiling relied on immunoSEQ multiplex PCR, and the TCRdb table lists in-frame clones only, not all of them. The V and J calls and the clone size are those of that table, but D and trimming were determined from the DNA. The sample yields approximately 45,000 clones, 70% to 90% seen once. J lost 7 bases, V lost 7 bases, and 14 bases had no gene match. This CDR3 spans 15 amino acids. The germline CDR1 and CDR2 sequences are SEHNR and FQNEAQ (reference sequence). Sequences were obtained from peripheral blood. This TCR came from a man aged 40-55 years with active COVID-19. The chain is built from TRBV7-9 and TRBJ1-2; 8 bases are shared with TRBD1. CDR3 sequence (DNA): TGTGCCAGCACCCTATTGGGCCAGGGGGCTCGTGGCTACACCTTC. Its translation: CASTLLGQGARGYTF.